The 12 T cell receptor beta chains reported below all come from one sample, sequenced in a study of identical twins. Each CDR3 protein gets one entry after TCRdb re-called the 5' RACE reads with MiXCR. There are about 520,000 distinct CDR3 sequences in the sample; about 20% occur only once, and about 0.91% lies in the top ten. This same sample was also taken into another study, of T cells expressing NK-cell markers.

The specimen was CD4+ T cells sorted from blood. The source is a woman between 18 and 29 years old in good health.

The chain recombines TRBV30 with TRBJ1-4; TRBD1 might be the D (5 bases). Germline-derived CDR1 and CDR2 are GTSNPN and SVGIG (reference sequence). The CDR3 consists of 14 residues. V lost 2 bases to trimming and J lost 10 bases, with 17 bases between them. In DNA form, the CDR3 reads TGTGCCTGGAGTAGAGACAGACAAGCGTCAAAACTGTTTTTT. Encoded protein: CAWSRDRQASKLFF. Together with reference TRBV30 and TRBJ1-4, the CDR3 gives the full variable domain: SQTIHQWPATLVQPVGSPLSLECTVEGTSNPNLYWYRQAAGRGLQLLFYSVGIGQISSEVPQNLSASRPQDRQFILSSKKLLLSDSGFYLCAWSRDRQASKLFFGSGTQLSVL.

The chain uses TRBV20-1 and TRBJ2-1; D remains ambiguous. Trimming removed 3 bases from V and 4 bases from J, with 10 bases in between. Germline loops: CDR1 DFQATT, CDR2 SNEGSKA (reference sequence). The CDR3 consists of 13 residues. The CDR3 sequence: CSASKWAYNEQFF. The DNA of the CDR3 is TGCAGTGCTAGTAAGTGGGCATACAATGAGCAGTTCTTC.

The gene calls are TRBV12-5 and TRBJ2-7; TRBD1 matches 8 bases. Germline CDR1 is LGHNT and CDR2 is FRNRAP. The CDR3 totals 13 residues. Trimming cost V 5 bases and J 2 bases; bases outside gene matches: 2. The CDR3 is CASGNRGTYEQYF. The CDR3, as DNA: TGTGCTAGTGGTAACAGGGGGACCTACGAGCAGTACTTC.

The chain couples TRBV5-1 to TRBJ2-7; 10 bases line up with TRBD2. From germline, CDR1 is SGHRS and CDR2 YFSETQ. The junction had 9 bases not matched to a gene; V was cut back by 4 bases and J by 2 bases. The CDR3 contains 16 residues. The CDR3 region has the DNA TGCGCCAGCAGCCCGGGAGGGACTAGCGACGCCTACGAGCAGTACTTC. It specifies CASSPGGTSDAYEQYF.

The chain carries TRBV4-2 and TRBJ2-2, with D possibly called TRBD1 or TRBD2 (5 bases each). Per germline, CDR1 LGHNA and CDR2 YNFKEQ. V was clipped by 1 base and J by 6 bases, with 9 bases between them. CDR3 size: 14 residues. CDR3 in amino acids: CASSQVGRPGELFF. In DNA form, the CDR3 reads TGTGCCAGCAGCCAAGTGGGACGTCCCGGGGAGCTGTTTTTT.

This clonotype was counted ten times or more. At one of its ends the junction is not consistent with the germline gene, which may arise from a read error. The rearrangement uses TRBV5-1 and TRBJ2-2; D not certain. This CDR3 region has 12 residues. Germline CDR1 is SGHRS and CDR2 is YFSETQ. CDR3 sequence: CASSFSTGELFF. The CDR3 DNA sequence: TGTGCCAGCAGCTTCAGCACCGGGGAGCTGTTTTTT.

The chain has TRBV7-9 and TRBJ1-2; D not certain. Germline V gene sequence: CDR1 SEHNR, CDR2 FQNEAQ (reference sequence). The CDR3 is made up of 13 amino acids. V gave up 4 bases and J gave up 7 bases, with 13 bases separating them. CDR3 bases: TGTGCCAGCAGCTATACGGACCTGGGTGGCTACACCTTC. Translation gives CASSYTDLGGYTF.

V is TRBV4-2 and J is TRBJ2-1, with no clear D. The germline V gene has CDR1 LGHNA and CDR2 YNFKEQ. The germline V and J ends were trimmed by 4 bases and 2 bases, with 12 bases remaining between them. This CDR3 comprises 15 residues. This chain's CDR3 is CASSLDRNPYNEQFF. CDR3 DNA sequence: TGTGCCAGCAGCCTGGACCGGAACCCCTACAATGAGCAGTTCTTC.

This clonotype was counted a few times. The chain joins TRBV15 to TRBJ2-3, with D possibly being TRBD1 (6 bases). CDR3 length: 16 amino acids. Germline V lookup: CDR1 LNHNV, CDR2 YYDKDF (reference sequence). The V end was cut by 5 bases, the J end by 2 bases, with 17 bases between. The CDR3 DNA reads TGTGCCACCAGCCTATTAGACAGGCGTTCCACAGATACGCAGTATTTT. It encodes CATSLLDRRSTDTQYF.

The rearrangement uses TRBV7-2 and TRBJ1-2; 9 nucleotides agree with TRBD1. CDR1 is SGHTA and CDR2 is FQGNSA in the germline V gene. Unmatched junction bases numbered 6, after V lost 4 bases and J lost 3 bases. CDR3 length equals 15 residues. CDR3 sequence reads: CASSSPGQGYYGYTF. CDR3 nucleotides: TGTGCCAGCAGCTCTCCGGGACAGGGATACTATGGCTACACCTTC.

The genes are TRBV5-1 and TRBJ2-1, with 12 bases that match TRBD2. The CDR3 is made up of 20 amino acids. With 0 bases clipped from V and 6 bases from J, the junction kept 16 bases outside the gene matches. CDR1 and CDR2 from the germline V gene are SGHRS and YFSETQ. For the CDR3, the DNA is TGCGCCAGCAGCTTGGATCAGACTAGCGGGGGACCCCCCAGGGCCAATGAGCAGTTCTTC. This sequence encodes CASSLDQTSGGPPRANEQFF.

The J gene is TRBJ1-1, the V gene TRBV12-3 or TRBV12-4, with TRBD1 as a possible D gene (5 bases). The CDR3 covers 16 residues. V shed 6 bases and J shed 1 base, with 18 bases lying between them. CDR3: CASSGTAGRTNTEAFF. The CDR3 nucleotides are TGTGCCAGCAGCGGGACCGCCGGAAGGACGAACACTGAAGCTTTCTTT.